This is a list of T cell receptor beta chains from one sample in a study of shared clonotypes between healthy human individuals. The repertoire was sequenced with immunoSEQ multiplex PCR; TCRdb's copy has only in-frame clones and lacks some. The sample holds roughly 500,000 clones, almost 80% seen once. Sequencing was carried out using PBMCs. Every receptor here comes from a woman between 40 and 55 years old in good health. Some clones in this sample may be carry-over from other donors' samples. CDR3s include the opening cysteine and the closing phenylalanine or tryptophan. The D gene is left open where the match is weak. Only some rows state a clone size, as once, few, many or a class for expanded clones.

cdr3_aa	cdr3_nt	clone_size	v_call	j_call	d_call
CASSLSGVGGYTF	TGTGCCAGCAGTTTATCGGGGGTTGGGGGCTACACCTTC	-	TRBV27	TRBJ1-2	-
CAIQGGGSNSGNTIYF	TGTGCCATCCAGGGTGGCGGATCAAACTCTGGAAACACCATATATTTT	-	TRBV10-3	TRBJ1-3	-
CASRTSGETRRVPSSYNEQFF	TGTGCCAGTAGAACCTCGGGGGAGACACGCCGGGTGCCGAGCTCCTACAATGAGCAGTTCTTC	-	TRBV19	TRBJ2-1	-
CASSEARTSGSREQFF	TGTGCCAGCAGTGAAGCGCGAACTAGCGGGAGCCGTGAGCAGTTCTTC	-	TRBV2	TRBJ2-1	TRBD2
CASSPGRFSGNTIYF	TGTGCCAGCAGCCCCGGACGGTTCTCTGGAAACACCATATATTTT	-	TRBV5-6	TRBJ1-3	-
CASGRGLGETQYF	TGTGCCAGCGGCCGGGGACTAGGGGAGACCCAGTACTTC	-	TRBV27	TRBJ2-5	TRBD2
CASSVGSMPQETQYF	TGTGCCAGCAGCGTAGGGTCCATGCCCCAAGAGACCCAGTACTTC	few	TRBV9	TRBJ2-5	-
CASSLHGNQPQHF	TGTGCCAGCAGTCTTCACGGCAATCAGCCCCAGCATTTT	-	TRBV6-1	TRBJ1-5	-
CASSSQGYGYTF	TGTGCCAGCAGCTCGCAGGGGTATGGCTACACCTTC	-	TRBV7-9	TRBJ1-2	-
CASSLTTRVSDTQYF	TGTGCCAGCAGCCTTACAACCAGGGTTTCAGATACGCAGTATTTT	-	TRBV5-6	TRBJ2-3	-
CASSVSGNTGELFF	TGTGCCAGCAGCGTTAGCGGGAACACCGGGGAGCTGTTTTTT	-	TRBV9	TRBJ2-2	-
CASSSNKADTQYF	TGTGCCAGCAGTTCCAATAAGGCAGATACGCAGTATTTT	-	TRBV28	TRBJ2-3	-
CATSRDLWDRGQYEQYF	TGTGCCACCAGCAGAGATCTCTGGGACAGGGGGCAGTACGAGCAGTACTTC	-	TRBV15	TRBJ2-7	TRBD1
CASSLVVGANYGYTF	TGTGCCAGCAGCTTGGTCGTGGGAGCTAACTATGGCTACACCTTC	-	TRBV5-4	TRBJ1-2	-
CASSSGKEYGYTF	TGTGCCAGCAGCTCCGGGAAGGAATACGGCTACACCTTC	-	TRBV7-9	TRBJ1-2	-
CASSAIGTSGRTTDTQYF	TGTGCCAGCAGCGCGATCGGGACTAGCGGGAGGACCACAGATACGCAGTATTTT	-	TRBV7-6	TRBJ2-3	TRBD2
CSVGRGSEAFF	TGCAGCGTCGGTCGGGGCTCTGAAGCTTTCTTT	few	TRBV29-1	TRBJ1-1	-
CASSLDTAGLAGGNEQFF	TGTGCCAGCAGCTTAGATACGGCGGGACTAGCGGGAGGGAATGAGCAGTTCTTC	-	TRBV11-3	TRBJ2-1	TRBD2
CASSLRQGGNEKLFF	TGTGCCAGCAGCTTGCGACAGGGTGGGAATGAAAAACTGTTTTTT	-	TRBV5-4	TRBJ1-4	TRBD1
CASSTVGSFGGPMNTEAFF	TGTGCCAGCAGTACGGTTGGATCCTTCGGGGGCCCCATGAACACTGAAGCTTTCTTT	once	TRBV28	TRBJ1-1	-
CASSLERGGTEAFF	TGTGCCAGCAGCTTAGAGAGGGGAGGCACTGAAGCTTTCTTT	-	TRBV11-2	TRBJ1-1	-
CASSQDWAAGELFF	TGTGCCAGCAGCCAAGATTGGGCGGCCGGGGAGCTGTTTTTT	many	TRBV14	TRBJ2-2	-
CAWSSGGVPYEQYF	TGTGCCTGGAGTTCTGGGGGAGTACCCTACGAGCAGTACTTC	-	TRBV30	TRBJ2-7	-
CAWSSLGLAGAGSYNEQFF	TGTGCCTGGAGTAGCCTGGGACTAGCGGGAGCAGGGTCCTACAATGAGCAGTTCTTC	-	TRBV30	TRBJ2-1	TRBD2
CASSRIQGSDYGYTF	TGTGCCAGCTCACGTATACAGGGATCGGACTATGGCTACACCTTC	-	TRBV18	TRBJ1-2	-
CASSFYGGLTGELFF	TGTGCCAGCAGCTTCTACGGGGGACTCACCGGGGAGCTGTTTTTT	-	TRBV11-2	TRBJ2-2	-
CASSFSGRPSTDTQYF	TGCGCCAGCAGCTTTAGCGGGAGGCCCAGCACAGATACGCAGTATTTT	-	TRBV5-1	TRBJ2-3	TRBD2
CASSPDLGGNSYEQYF	TGTGCCAGCAGCCCAGACTTAGGCGGTAACTCCTACGAGCAGTACTTC	few	TRBV7-6	TRBJ2-7	-
CASSPGQGSGKLFF	TGTGCCAGCTCACCGGGACAGGGGAGCGGAAAACTGTTTTTT	-	TRBV18	TRBJ1-4	TRBD1
CASSLGLAGATDTQYF	TGTGCCAGCAGTTTAGGGCTAGCGGGAGCAACAGATACGCAGTATTTT	once	TRBV28	TRBJ2-3	TRBD2
CASSFSTGNTEAFF	TGTGCCAGCAGCTTCTCTACGGGGAACACTGAAGCTTTCTTT	many	TRBV5-4	TRBJ1-1	-
CASSLLWGLAGLRNEQFF	TGTGCCAGCAGTTTACTCTGGGGATTAGCGGGACTGCGCAATGAGCAGTTCTTC	-	TRBV27	TRBJ2-1	TRBD2
CASSLEVSYEQYF	TGCGCCAGCAGCTTGGAAGTCAGCTACGAGCAGTACTTC	few	TRBV5-1	TRBJ2-7	-
CASSLSGGTDTQYF	TGCGCCAGCAGCTTGAGCGGGGGCACAGATACGCAGTATTTT	-	TRBV5-1	TRBJ2-3	TRBD2
CAWSIDGRAYEQYF	TGTGCCTGGAGTATCGACGGGAGGGCCTACGAGCAGTACTTC	-	TRBV30	TRBJ2-7	TRBD2